The 25 T cell receptor beta chains below come from one sample, sequenced in a study of blood T cell repertoires in COVID-19. Data came from immunoSEQ multiplex PCR; TCRdb stores just in-frame clones and leaves some out. The sample has roughly 36,000 clones, 80% to 90% seen once; the top ten hold roughly 9.1%. The sequenced sample consisted of peripheral blood. The receptors originated from an elderly man with active COVID-19.

The chain employs TRBV7-9 and TRBJ1-4; weak D call: TRBD1 (5 bases). Germline-derived CDR1 and CDR2 are SEHNR and FQNEAQ (reference sequence). The ends were cut back, 3 bases at V and 5 bases at J, with 10 bases in the middle. The CDR3 loop spans 14 amino acids. CDR3 protein: CASSLGQTNEKLFF. CDR3 nucleotide sequence: TGTGCCAGCAGCTTGGGGCAGACCAATGAAAAACTGTTTTTT. The full variable domain, rest sourced from reference TRBV7-9 and TRBJ1-4, is DTGVSQNPRHKITKRGQNVTFRCDPISEHNRLYWYRQTLGQGPEFLTYFQNEAQLEKSRLLSDRFSAERPKGSFSTLEIQRTEQGDSAMYLCASSLGQTNEKLFFGSGTQLSVL.

The gene calls are TRBV4-3 and TRBJ2-3; D call uncertain. V lost 0 bases to trimming and J lost 5 bases, with 15 bases between them. The CDR3 has 16 residues. Germline values: CDR1 LGHNA, CDR2 YSLEER. The CDR3: CASSQDRGPGRDTQYF. CDR3 in DNA: TGCGCCAGCAGCCAAGATCGAGGCCCTGGCCGAGATACGCAGTATTTT.

This chain uses TRBV27 with TRBJ1-3; TRBD1 is a possible D gene (5 bases). This CDR3 spans 15 amino acids. Germline-derived CDR1 and CDR2 are MNHEY and SMNVEV (reference sequence). Trimming left V 2 bases short and J 0 bases short, with 8 bases between. CDR3 in DNA: TGTGCCAGCAGTTTAACGGGGGACTCTGGAAACACCATATATTTT. This sequence encodes CASSLTGDSGNTIYF.

The chain carries TRBV27 and TRBJ1-5, with D perhaps matching TRBD1 (6 bases). Trimming left V 3 bases short and J 3 bases short, with 9 bases between. The CDR3 length is 14 residues. The V gene's germline CDR1 is MNHEY and CDR2 SMNVEV (reference sequence). CDR3 residues: CASSFGQFNQPQHF. CDR3 bases: TGTGCCAGCAGTTTTGGACAGTTCAATCAGCCCCAGCATTTT.

The chain carries TRBV5-4 and TRBJ2-5; 7 nucleotides line up with TRBD1. The CDR3 extends over 13 amino acids. The ends lost 4 bases at V and 1 base at J; junction bases unmatched: 1. CDR1 is SGHNT, CDR2 YYREEE, per germline (reference sequence). In DNA, the CDR3 is TGTGCCAGCAGCCGGGACAGCCAAGAGACCCAGTACTTC. This translates into CASSRDSQETQYF.

The chain links TRBV5-8 to TRBJ2-7; D is perhaps TRBD1 (5 bases). V was clipped by 2 bases and J by 0 bases, with 15 bases between them. Germline assignment: CDR1 SGHTS and CDR2 YDEGEE. The length of the CDR3 is 16 residues. The CDR3 DNA reads TGTGCCAGCAGCTTAAGTCTTGGCAGGGCCTCCTACGAGCAGTACTTC. This sequence encodes CASSLSLGRASYEQYF.

The chain couples TRBV6-2 or TRBV6-3 to TRBJ2-3; 11 nucleotides match TRBD2. The trim removed 1 base at V and 4 bases at J, leaving 4 bases unmatched. Germline assignment: CDR1 MNHEY and CDR2 SVGEGT. The CDR3 totals 16 residues. In nucleotides, the CDR3 is TGTGCCAGCAGTTACTTCCTAGCGGGAGGCGCAGATACGCAGTATTTT. Translation gives CASSYFLAGGADTQYF.

This chain's CDR3 is CATSRGQTQETQYF. The CDR3, as DNA: TGTGCCACCAGCAGGGGACAGACACAAGAGACCCAGTACTTC. The chain joins TRBV15 to TRBJ2-5; 7 bases are shared with TRBD1. CDR3 size: 14 residues. CDR1 LNHNV and CDR2 YYDKDF come from the germline V gene (reference sequence). V shed 3 bases, J shed 2 bases, and the junction held 3 bases outside the gene matches.

The gene calls are TRBV6-5 and TRBJ2-2; the D gene is possibly TRBD2 (6 bases). V lost 2 bases and J lost 5, with 9 bases in between. CDR1 and CDR2 from the germline V gene are MNHEY and SVGAGI. This CDR3 is built from 14 residues. DNA of the CDR3: TGTGCCAGCAGTTACGGCGGGGTGACCGGGGAGCTGTTTTTT. Its protein is CASSYGGVTGELFF.

By sample fraction, this clone is medium-sized (0.01 to 0.1%). This chain connects TRBV28 to TRBJ1-3, with D possibly being TRBD1 (5 bases). V was clipped by 5 bases and J by 2 bases, with 10 bases between them. Per the germline V gene, CDR1 is MDHEN and CDR2 is SYDVKM. The CDR3 loop spans 14 amino acids. DNA for the CDR3: TGTGCCAGCAGTCCAGGGTCAGCTGGAAACACCATATATTTT. This translates into CASSPGSAGNTIYF.

The V call is TRBV11-2, the J call TRBJ2-5; D is possibly TRBD2 (5 bases). CDR3 length equals 15 residues. Trimming stripped 1 base from V and 2 bases from J, with 11 bases between. Looked up from germline, CDR1 is SGHAT and CDR2 is FQNNGV. This CDR3 reads CASSLGGRQQETQYF. Written as DNA, the CDR3 is TGTGCCAGCAGCTTAGGCGGGCGGCAGCAAGAGACCCAGTACTTC.

V gene TRBV24-1 combines with J gene TRBJ2-1; 8 positions agree with TRBD1. The germline gives CDR1 KGHDR, CDR2 SFDVKD. The CDR3 loop spans 15 amino acids. V lost 3 bases and J lost 6; bases outside the gene matches: 6. The CDR3 region has the DNA TGTGCCACCAGTGATAGGGACAGGCTTGGCAATGAGCAGTTCTTC. Amino acid sequence: CATSDRDRLGNEQFF.

J is TRBJ2-5 and V is TRBV27, with D unclear. Germline CDR1 is MNHEY and CDR2 is SMNVEV (reference sequence). The CDR3 spans 13 residues. The V and J ends lost 5 bases and 9 bases respectively, with 16 bases between them. The CDR3, as DNA: TGTGCCAGCAGTACCTCCGCCGTGGCCTCCCAGTACTTC. Amino acid sequence: CASSTSAVASQYF.

The V call is TRBV6-6, the J call TRBJ2-5; no reliable D call. V was clipped by 8 bases and J by 4 bases, with 8 bases between them. The length of the CDR3 is 11 residues. Per the germline V gene, CDR1 is MNHNY and CDR2 is SVGAGI (reference sequence). The DNA for the CDR3 is TGTGCCAGCGAAGCTGGAGAGACCCAGTACTTC. It specifies CASEAGETQYF.

As for this clone: The identical CDR3 is also encoded by other nucleotide sequences in the sample. The genes are TRBV30 and TRBJ2-7, with D perhaps TRBD2 (5 bases). The V end was cut by 5 bases, the J end by 3 bases, with 5 bases between. The CDR3 is made up of 10 amino acids. Germline V lookup: CDR1 GTSNPN, CDR2 SVGIG (reference sequence). Here the CDR3 reads CAWGLYEQYF. DNA of the CDR3: TGTGCCTGGGGACTCTACGAGCAGTACTTC.

This clone was observed once. The V gene is TRBV6-6, the J gene TRBJ2-7, with D perhaps TRBD2 (5 bases). Germline CDR1 reads MNHNY; CDR2 reads SVGAGI (reference sequence). With 9 bases removed from V and 0 bases from J, the gap between germline ends came to 15 bases. The CDR3 is 14 amino acids. The CDR3 reads CASRLEGTSYEQYF. The CDR3 coding sequence is TGTGCCAGTAGACTCGAGGGCACCTCCTACGAGCAGTACTTC.

The chain links TRBV7-9 to TRBJ2-3; TRBD1 matches at 9 bases. Trimming took 5 bases from V and 1 from J; bases not matched to a gene: 7. CDR1 and CDR2 (germline): SEHNR, FQNEAQ (reference sequence). The length of the CDR3 is 16 residues. For the CDR3, the DNA is TGTGCCAGCAGCCGAATACAGGGGGCAGGCACAGATACGCAGTATTTT. Its protein is CASSRIQGAGTDTQYF.

This clone was picked up one time. The chain recombines TRBV2 with TRBJ1-1; the D is unclear. The CDR3 is 15 amino acids. From germline, CDR1 is SNHLY and CDR2 FYNNEI. V gave up 7 bases and J gave up 0 bases, with 15 bases separating them. CDR3 DNA: TGTGCCAGCATAGCCGGGCGCGGGGTGAACACTGAAGCTTTCTTT. Translated: CASIAGRGVNTEAFF.

This rearrangement joins TRBV7-9 to TRBJ1-1; possibly TRBD1 for D (6 bases). CDR3 size: 14 residues. V was shortened by 4 bases and J by 5 bases, with 14 bases between the two germline ends. Germline V lookup: CDR1 SEHNR, CDR2 FQNEAQ (reference sequence). Written as DNA, the CDR3 is TGTGCCAGCAGCTCTTCTTCAGGGGTAACTGAAGCTTTCTTT. Translation: CASSSSSGVTEAFF.

The chain recombines TRBV6-5 with TRBJ2-3; D might be TRBD1 (7 bases). Germline loops: CDR1 MNHEY, CDR2 SVGAGI. Between the trimmed V and J ends, which lost 5 bases and 5 bases, there was a span of 14 bases. The length of the CDR3 is 14 residues. CDR3 in amino acids: CASSPGGGGDTQYF. The CDR3 nucleotides are TGTGCCAGCAGTCCAGGGGGAGGAGGAGATACGCAGTATTTT.

The J gene is TRBJ2-7, the V gene TRBV28; 7 bases match TRBD2. The germline V gene has CDR1 MDHEN and CDR2 SYDVKM. The V and J ends lost 5 bases and 2 bases, in that order; junction bases with no gene match: 6. This CDR3 is 14 amino acids long. The CDR3 here is CASSEGGEPYEQYF. In nucleotides, the CDR3 is TGTGCCAGCAGTGAGGGAGGGGAACCCTACGAGCAGTACTTC.

The rearrangement joins TRBV10-1 to TRBJ2-7, with D unclear. This CDR3 has 13 amino acids. Trimming shortened V by 5 bases and J by 6 bases, and 14 bases separated the two germline ends. Germline-derived CDR1 and CDR2 are WNHNN and SYGVQD (reference sequence). The CDR3 bases are TGCGCCAGCAGTAGACGGCCGCAGGCCGAGCAGTACTTC. This translates into CASSRRPQAEQYF.

The chain uses TRBV6-2 or TRBV6-3 and TRBJ2-3; weak D call: TRBD2 (5 bases). This CDR3 has 14 amino acids. The germline V gene has CDR1 MNHEY and CDR2 SVGEGT. Trimming took off 4 bases at V and 0 bases at J, with 8 bases between the two ends. The CDR3 here is CASSWSGSTDTQYF. CDR3 bases: TGTGCCAGCAGTTGGAGCGGTAGCACAGATACGCAGTATTTT.

This chain connects TRBV20-1 to TRBJ2-1; 16 nucleotides line up with TRBD2. Germline trimming cut 3 bases from V and 9 bases from J; bases unmatched to any gene: 8. CDR1 and CDR2 from the germline V gene are DFQATT and SNEGSKA (reference sequence). CDR3 length equals 16 residues. The CDR3 is CSASLGTSGRVPEQFF. The CDR3 DNA sequence: TGCAGTGCTAGTCTCGGGACTAGCGGGAGGGTTCCTGAGCAGTTCTTC.

The chain joins TRBV7-9 to TRBJ2-1, with 13 bases lining up with TRBD2. V lost 6 bases, J lost 7 bases, and 3 bases stayed unmatched. The CDR3 runs to 14 residues. Germline lookup yields CDR1 SEHNR and CDR2 FQNEAQ (reference sequence). The CDR3 nucleotides are TGTGCCAGCAGGGTGGGACTAGCGGGAAATGAGCAGTTCTTC. Protein sequence: CASRVGLAGNEQFF.